One and the same sample provided the 8 T cell receptor beta chains below, sequenced in a study of OX40 agonist ivuxolimab in advanced cancers. Library prep was done by the immunoSEQ multiplex PCR assay. TCRdb's version of the immuneACCESS table is confined to in-frame rearrangements and falls short of the full clone set. An unresolved V gene accounts for under half of the shortfall where checked; the remainder is of unknown origin. The sample yields around 76,000 clones; approximately 78% were counted once. The top ten hold about 5.4% of the sample. Sequences were derived from CD4+ or CD8+ T cells sorted from blood, sampled in a trial of the OX40 agonist ivuxolimab. All receptors come from an adult with an advanced solid tumor such as melanoma, head and neck, liver or kidney cancer.

The V gene is TRBV6-4, the J gene TRBJ2-3; D unresolved. The CDR3 consists of 15 residues. Germline V gene lookup returns CDR1 MRHNA and CDR2 SNTAGT. Trimming stripped 2 bases from V and 2 bases from J, with 11 bases between. The CDR3 protein is CASSDSGTYTDTQYF. In nucleotides, the CDR3 is TGTGCCAGCAGTGACAGTGGTACTTACACAGATACGCAGTATTTT.

The chain is built from TRBV4-3 and TRBJ1-2, with D possibly being TRBD1 (6 bases). V lost 0 bases to trimming and J lost 4 bases, with 12 bases between them. The CDR3 is 15 residues long. Germline CDR1 is LGHNA and CDR2 is YSLEER. The CDR3 nucleotides are TGCGCCAGCAGCCAAGATAAGGGGGGTGTCTATGGCTACACCTTC. Its translation is CASSQDKGGVYGYTF.

This clone was observed a few times. V usage is TRBV20-1 and J usage is TRBJ1-1; D unresolved. Looked up from germline, CDR1 is DFQATT and CDR2 is SNEGSKA (reference sequence). Trimming removed 6 bases from V and 3 bases from J, with 8 bases in between. This CDR3 comprises 11 residues. CDR3 residues: CSAIKDTEAFF. The CDR3 region has the DNA TGCAGTGCCATTAAAGACACTGAAGCTTTCTTT.

The rearrangement uses TRBV19 and TRBJ2-7; 11 nucleotides line up with TRBD2. Looked up from germline, CDR1 is LNHDA and CDR2 is SQIVND (reference sequence). The CDR3 consists of 13 residues. Trimming removed 8 bases from V and 2 bases from J; junction bases left unmatched: 2. CDR3 protein: CASGTSGTYEQYF. As DNA, the CDR3 is TGTGCCAGTGGGACTAGCGGAACCTACGAGCAGTACTTC. The entire variable domain, with the rest obtained from reference TRBV19 and TRBJ2-7, is as follows: DGGITQSPKYLFRKEGQNVTLSCEQNLNHDAMYWYRQDPGQGLRLIYYSQIVNDFQKGDIAEGYSVSREKKESFPLTVTSAQKNPTAFYLCASGTSGTYEQYFGPGTRLTVT.

The chain uses TRBV28 and TRBJ1-5; no definite D call. Germline V gene sequence: CDR1 MDHEN, CDR2 SYDVKM. V lost 3 bases and J lost 0, with 9 bases in between. This CDR3 is built from 15 residues. The CDR3 is CASSLSRYSNQPQHF. DNA for the CDR3: TGTGCCAGCAGTTTGTCCCGATATAGCAATCAGCCCCAGCATTTT.

The rearrangement uses TRBV6-6 and TRBJ2-5; the D gene could be TRBD1 or TRBD2 (5 bases each). V was cut by 2 bases and J by 5 bases, with 9 bases left in between. In germline, CDR1 is MNHNY, CDR2 SVGAGI (reference sequence). This CDR3 region has 13 residues. The CDR3 sequence: CASSYHGDETQYF. Written as DNA, the CDR3 is TGTGCCAGCAGTTACCACGGGGACGAGACCCAGTACTTC.

V and J are TRBV28 and TRBJ2-5; 8 bases are shared with TRBD2. The last part of the DNA fits TRBJ2-7 better; the J call may be wrong. CDR3 length: 16 amino acids. Germline CDR1 reads MDHEN; CDR2 reads SYDVKM. CDR3 bases: TGTGCCACCTCGGGGGGGCGCCTACTTCCGCCCTACGAGCAGTACTTC. Amino acid sequence: CATSGGRLLPPYEQYF.

The chain has TRBV6-6 and TRBJ1-6; TRBD1 agrees at 7 bases. This CDR3 contains 14 residues. In germline, CDR1 is MNHNY, CDR2 SVGAGI (reference sequence). Losses at the gene ends were 6 bases for V and 9 bases for J; bases not matched to a gene: 8. The CDR3 sequence is CASSPQGNISPLHF. The CDR3 coding sequence is TGTGCCAGCAGCCCACAGGGGAATATTTCACCCCTCCACTTT.